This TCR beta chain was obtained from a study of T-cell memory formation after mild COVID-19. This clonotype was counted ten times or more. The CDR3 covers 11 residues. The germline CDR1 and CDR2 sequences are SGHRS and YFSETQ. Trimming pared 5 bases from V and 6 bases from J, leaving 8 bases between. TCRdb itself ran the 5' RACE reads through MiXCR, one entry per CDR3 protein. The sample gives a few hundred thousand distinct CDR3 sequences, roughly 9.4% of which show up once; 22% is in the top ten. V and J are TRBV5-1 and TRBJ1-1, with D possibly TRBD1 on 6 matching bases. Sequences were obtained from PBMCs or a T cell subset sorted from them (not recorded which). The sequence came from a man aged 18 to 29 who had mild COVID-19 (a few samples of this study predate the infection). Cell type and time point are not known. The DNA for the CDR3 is TGCGCCAGCAGAACAGGGCCTGAAGCTTTCTTT. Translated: CASRTGPEAFF.